The 26 T cell receptor beta chains below all came from one sample that was sequenced in a study of blood T cell repertoires in COVID-19 (dated by TCRdb to about 2020). Preparation of the library involved the immunoSEQ multiplex PCR assay. TCRdb's version of the immuneACCESS table is confined to in-frame rearrangements and falls short of the full clone set. An unresolved V gene accounts for under half of the shortfall where checked; the remainder is of unknown origin. This sample comprises roughly 100,000 clones, roughly 89% of them detected only once. 4.5% to 6% of the sample lies in the top ten. The sequenced sample was peripheral blood. Source of these receptors: a human donor in a cohort sampled during active COVID-19.

The chain's CDR3 is CASSQTGEGATNEKLFF. The CDR3 DNA follows: TGTGCCAGCAGCCAAACAGGGGAAGGGGCCACTAATGAAAAACTGTTTTTT. The chain recombines TRBV5-8 with TRBJ1-4, with 7 nucleotides matching TRBD1. The CDR3 loop spans 17 amino acids. The trim removed 4 bases at V and 2 bases at J, leaving 11 bases unmatched. In germline, CDR1 is SGHTS, CDR2 YDEGEE.

The V and J genes are TRBV3-1 (or the pseudogene TRBV3-2) and TRBJ1-1, with no clear D. Trimming removed 2 bases from V and 11 bases from J, with 18 bases in between. CDR1 and CDR2 (germline): LGHDT, YNNKEL (reference sequence). The CDR3 is made up of 14 amino acids. CDR3 in DNA: TGTGCCAGCAGCCAACCCCCCGGAGAGGGTCCGGCTTTCTTT. Its translation is CASSQPPGEGPAFF.

The V call is TRBV28, the J call TRBJ1-6; 8 positions agree with TRBD1. V dropped 6 bases and J dropped 9; count of bases not matched to a gene: 10. Germline CDR1 reads MDHEN; CDR2 reads SYDVKM. The CDR3 has 15 amino acids. In DNA form, the CDR3 reads TGTGCCAGCAGCGACTACGGGACAGGAGGTTCACCCCTCCACTTT. This gives the protein CASSDYGTGGSPLHF.

The V gene is TRBV7-6, the J gene TRBJ1-2; 8 nucleotides agree with TRBD1. CDR1 SGHVS and CDR2 FNYEAQ come from the germline V gene. Trimming took 5 bases from V and 6 from J; bases not matched to a gene: 8. There are 14 residues in the CDR3. The CDR3 nucleotides read TGTGCCAGCAGCCCAGACGACAGGGGTCATGGCTACACCTTC. Encoded protein: CASSPDDRGHGYTF.

The J gene is TRBJ2-3, the V gene TRBV7-9, with D uncertain. Germline CDR1 and CDR2: SEHNR and FQNEAQ (reference sequence). The V gene lost 5 bases and the J gene lost 6 bases, with 9 bases spanning the gap. This CDR3 region has 12 residues. The CDR3 is CASSGPGDTQYF. For the CDR3, the DNA is TGTGCCAGCAGCGGGCCCGGTGATACGCAGTATTTT.

The CDR3 DNA follows: TGTGCTAGTGGTTTGGTAGCGGGCACAGATACGCAGTATTTT. Protein sequence: CASGLVAGTDTQYF. The chain has TRBV12-5 and TRBJ2-3; a possible D gene is TRBD2 (5 bases). CDR1 is LGHNT and CDR2 is FRNRAP in the germline V gene. V lost 0 bases and J lost 1, with 5 bases in between. CDR3 length: 14 amino acids.

The chain has TRBV5-1 and TRBJ2-2; TRBD2 aligns across 14 bases. In germline, CDR1 is SGHRS, CDR2 YFSETQ. The CDR3 runs to 20 residues. With V trimmed by 5 bases and J by 5 bases, 17 bases remained unmatched. The CDR3 region is CASRYPTSGGAQGGTGELFF. CDR3 nucleotides: TGCGCCAGCAGATACCCGACTAGCGGGGGGGCCCAAGGAGGAACCGGGGAGCTGTTTTTT. The full variable domain, rest sourced from reference TRBV5-1 and TRBJ2-2, is KAGVTQTPRYLIKTRGQQVTLSCSPISGHRSVSWYQQTPGQGLQFLFEYFSETQRNKGNFPGRFSGRQFSNSRSEMNVSTLELGDSALYLCASRYPTSGGAQGGTGELFFGEGSRLTVL.

V is TRBV29-1 and J is TRBJ1-3; D call uncertain. CDR3 length: 14 residues. In germline, CDR1 is SQVTM, CDR2 ANQGSEA. V gave up 2 bases and J gave up 1 base, with 9 bases separating them. The CDR3 protein is CSVEPGGSGNTIYF. CDR3 coding DNA: TGCAGCGTTGAACCAGGAGGATCTGGAAACACCATATATTTT.

The V gene is TRBV6-6, the J gene TRBJ1-5; TRBD1 agrees at 7 bases. CDR3 size: 14 residues. Germline V gene data show CDR1 as MNHNY and CDR2 as SVGAGI (reference sequence). J lost 0 bases, V lost 6 bases, and 2 bases had no gene match. The CDR3 protein is CASRGQNSNQPQHF. In DNA form, the CDR3 reads TGTGCCAGCAGGGGACAGAATAGCAATCAGCCCCAGCATTTT.

This sequence joins TRBV12-3 or TRBV12-4 and TRBJ2-7; TRBD1 might be the D (6 bases). The V gene lost 9 bases and the J gene lost 6 bases, with 15 bases spanning the gap. CDR3 length: 12 amino acids. DNA of the CDR3: TGTGCCAGTTCACAGGGTTTAGGCGAGCAGTACTTC. It specifies CASSQGLGEQYF.

The chain is built from TRBV29-1 and TRBJ1-2; 7 nucleotides agree with TRBD1. J gave up 5 bases and V 1 base, and 13 bases lay outside the gene matches. Germline CDR1 is SQVTM and CDR2 is ANQGSEA. CDR3 length: 16 residues. The CDR3 DNA reads as TGCAGCGTTGAAGCGCGGACAGGAGTTATTGGGTATGGCTACACCTTC. Translated: CSVEARTGVIGYGYTF.

The chain is built from TRBV14 and TRBJ2-3; 7 bases line up with TRBD1. V lost 1 base and J lost 2; bases outside the gene matches: 12. Germline V gives CDR1 SGHDN, CDR2 FVKESK. The CDR3 length is 18 residues. CDR3 loop: CASSQVDLGTDSTDTQYF. CDR3 sequence (DNA): TGTGCCAGCAGCCAAGTCGACTTAGGGACAGACTCCACAGATACGCAGTATTTT.

DNA of the CDR3: TGCGCCAGCAGCTTTGCGGGGGTGGGTAATGAGCAGTTCTTC. Its translation: CASSFAGVGNEQFF. The J gene is TRBJ2-1, the V gene TRBV5-1, with 7 nucleotides matching TRBD2. Germline V gene lookup returns CDR1 SGHRS and CDR2 YFSETQ. The V segment lost 2 bases and the J segment 7 bases; nucleotides outside the gene matches: 6. This CDR3 has 14 residues.

This chain connects TRBV4-1 to TRBJ1-5; D gene uncertain. Germline lookup yields CDR1 MGHRA and CDR2 YSYEKL. This CDR3 has 14 residues. The ends were cut back, 2 bases at V and 0 bases at J, with 5 bases in the middle. Written as DNA, the CDR3 is TGCGCCAGCAGCCAACGAGATAGCAATCAGCCCCAGCATTTT. Protein: CASSQRDSNQPQHF.

This clone has just one count. The chain combines TRBV27 with TRBJ2-2, with 8 nucleotides matching TRBD2. Looked up from germline, CDR1 is MNHEY and CDR2 is SMNVEV (reference sequence). J gave up 8 bases and V 1 base, and 6 bases lay outside the gene matches. CDR3 size: 15 residues. The CDR3 sequence: CASSLFAGGSGELFF. The CDR3 DNA reads as TGTGCCAGCAGTTTATTTGCGGGAGGCTCTGGGGAGCTGTTTTTT.

The chain has TRBV2 and TRBJ1-1, with 8 bases aligning to TRBD1. This CDR3 is 15 amino acids long. The V segment lost 5 bases and the J segment 1 base; nucleotides outside the gene matches: 6. Per the germline V gene, CDR1 is SNHLY and CDR2 is FYNNEI. The CDR3, as DNA: TGTGCCAGCAGTATGACAGGGGCGACGAACACTGAAGCTTTCTTT. As protein: CASSMTGATNTEAFF. Full variable domain (rest looked up from reference TRBV2 and TRBJ1-1): EPEVTQTPSHQVTQMGQEVILRCVPISNHLYFYWYRQILGQKVEFLVSFYNNEISEKSEIFDDQFSVERPDGSNFTLKIRSTKLEDSAMYFCASSMTGATNTEAFFGQGTRLTVV.

The genes are TRBV4-2 and TRBJ1-3; 8 nucleotides align to TRBD1. The V and J ends lost 5 bases and 3 bases, in that order; junction bases with no gene match: 6. Germline CDR1 and CDR2: LGHNA and YNFKEQ. The CDR3 has 15 residues. The CDR3 protein is CASSTNRGSGNTIYF. CDR3 DNA sequence: TGTGCCAGCAGCACAAACAGGGGGAGTGGAAACACCATATATTTT.

The gene calls are TRBV28 and TRBJ1-2, with 8 bases fitting TRBD1. CDR3 length: 15 amino acids. CDR1 MDHEN and CDR2 SYDVKM come from the germline V gene. The junction had 12 bases not matched to a gene; V was cut back by 5 bases and J by 7 bases. CDR3 region: CASSELTTGVGGYTF. The CDR3, as DNA: TGTGCCAGCAGTGAGCTCACGACAGGGGTCGGTGGCTACACCTTC.

V gene TRBV12-3 or TRBV12-4 combines with J gene TRBJ2-2, with D possibly matching TRBD2 (6 bases). The CDR3 is made up of 13 amino acids. V was cut by 6 bases and J by 7 bases, with 12 bases left in between. Here the CDR3 reads CASSYYGGGELFF. The CDR3 DNA sequence: TGTGCCAGCAGCTACTACGGGGGCGGGGAGCTGTTTTTT.

The V and J genes are TRBV18 and TRBJ1-1; 10 bases are shared with TRBD1. CDR3 length: 18 residues. V lost 2 bases, J lost 0 bases, and 9 bases stayed unmatched. The germline V gene has CDR1 KGHSH and CDR2 LQKENI. DNA for the CDR3: TGTGCCAGCTCACCAAAATCGGGACAGGGGTTCATGAACACTGAAGCTTTCTTT. The encoded protein is CASSPKSGQGFMNTEAFF.

The rearrangement links TRBV4-3 to TRBJ1-4, with 7 positions matching TRBD1. The CDR3 runs 16 residues. Per germline, CDR1 LGHNA and CDR2 YSLEER. Trimming removed 0 bases from V and 9 bases from J; junction bases left unmatched: 10. CDR3 residues: CASSQDYRDSTQKLFF. The CDR3 DNA follows: TGCGCCAGCAGCCAAGACTACCGGGACAGTACTCAAAAACTGTTTTTT.

As to this clone: This sample includes further DNA sequences coding for the same CDR3. The chain employs TRBV9 and TRBJ2-5, with TRBD1 matching over 8 bases. CDR1 and CDR2 from the germline V gene are SGDLS and YYNGEE. Losses at the gene ends were 4 bases for V and 2 bases for J; bases not matched to a gene: 4. The CDR3 has 14 amino acids. Here the CDR3 reads CASSRDRGQETQYF. The CDR3 nucleotides are TGTGCCAGCAGCCGTGACAGGGGACAAGAGACCCAGTACTTC.

The CDR3 DNA is TGTGCCAGCAGCTTCCACTGGAACAATAGGGGAGGCTATGGCTACACCTTC. This codes for CASSFHWNNRGGYGYTF. The gene calls are TRBV11-2 and TRBJ1-2; a possible D gene is TRBD1 (5 bases). Trimming stripped 3 bases from V and 4 bases from J, with 21 bases between. Germline CDR1 and CDR2: SGHAT and FQNNGV. CDR3 length equals 17 residues.

J is TRBJ1-2 and V is TRBV28; TRBD1 might be the D (5 bases). The V end lost 2 bases, the J end lost 1 base, and 11 bases lay between the germline ends. Germline V lookup: CDR1 MDHEN, CDR2 SYDVKM. CDR3 size: 15 residues. In nucleotides, the CDR3 is TGTGCCAGCAGTTTACCCAGGGTGCTTAACTATGGCTACACCTTC. Its translation is CASSLPRVLNYGYTF.

This chain links TRBV7-9 with TRBJ1-1; a weak D match, TRBD1 (6 bases). This CDR3 spans 14 amino acids. Germline CDR1 SEHNR, CDR2 FQNEAQ (reference sequence). V shed 4 bases and J shed 1 base, with 10 bases lying between them. The CDR3 here is CASSYSGQNTEAFF. CDR3 nucleotide sequence: TGTGCCAGCAGCTACTCGGGACAGAACACTGAAGCTTTCTTT.

The rearrangement links TRBV18 to TRBJ1-4; D is undetermined. V dropped 0 bases and J dropped 3 bases, with 8 bases sitting between them. The germline V gene encodes CDR1 KGHSH and CDR2 LQKENI. The CDR3 has 15 residues. CDR3 bases: TGTGCCAGCTCACCACCCATGGAGGCTAATGAAAAACTGTTTTTT. It translates to CASSPPMEANEKLFF. The full variable domain, completed using reference TRBV18 and TRBJ1-4, is NAGVMQNPRHLVRRRGQEARLRCSPMKGHSHVYWYRQLPEEGLKFMVYLQKENIIDESGMPKERFSAEFPKEGPSILRIQQVVRGDSAAYFCASSPPMEANEKLFFGSGTQLSVL.